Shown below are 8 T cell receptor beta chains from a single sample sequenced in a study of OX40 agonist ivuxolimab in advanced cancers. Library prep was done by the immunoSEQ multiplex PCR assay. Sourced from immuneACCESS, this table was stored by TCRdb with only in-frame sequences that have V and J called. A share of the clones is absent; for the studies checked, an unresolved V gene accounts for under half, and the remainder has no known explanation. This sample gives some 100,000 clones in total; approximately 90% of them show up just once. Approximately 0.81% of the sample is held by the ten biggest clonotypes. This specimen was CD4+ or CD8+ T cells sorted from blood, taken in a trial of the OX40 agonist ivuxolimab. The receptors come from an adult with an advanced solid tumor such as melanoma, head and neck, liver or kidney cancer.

The CDR3 bases are TGCAGTGCTAGTTCACAGGGTGGGGCTTTCTTT. This encodes CSASSQGGAFF. The chain joins TRBV20-1 to TRBJ1-1, with D tentatively TRBD1 (6 bases). The V and J ends lost 3 bases and 11 bases respectively, with 13 bases between them. CDR3 length equals 11 residues. CDR1 and CDR2 (germline): DFQATT, SNEGSKA (reference sequence).

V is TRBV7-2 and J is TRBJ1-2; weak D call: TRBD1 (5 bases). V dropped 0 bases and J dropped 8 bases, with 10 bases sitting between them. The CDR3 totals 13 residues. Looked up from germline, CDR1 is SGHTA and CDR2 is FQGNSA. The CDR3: CASSLAREYGYTF. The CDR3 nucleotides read TGTGCCAGCAGCTTAGCCAGGGAATACGGCTACACCTTC.

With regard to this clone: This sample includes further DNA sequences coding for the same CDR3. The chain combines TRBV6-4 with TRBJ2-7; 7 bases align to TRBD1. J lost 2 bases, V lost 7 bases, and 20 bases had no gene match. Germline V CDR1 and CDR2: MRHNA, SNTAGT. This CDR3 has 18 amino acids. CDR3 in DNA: TGTGCCAGCATCAGCGAGGGGGCGCTGACGGGGTGCGCCTACGAGCAGTACTTC. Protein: CASISEGALTGCAYEQYF.

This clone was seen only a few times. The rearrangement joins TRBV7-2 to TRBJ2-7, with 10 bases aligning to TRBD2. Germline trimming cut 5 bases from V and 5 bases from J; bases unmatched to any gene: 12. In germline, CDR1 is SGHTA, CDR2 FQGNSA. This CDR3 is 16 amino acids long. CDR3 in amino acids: CASSPRALAGAHEQYF. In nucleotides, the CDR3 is TGTGCCAGCAGCCCCAGGGCGCTAGCGGGAGCCCACGAGCAGTACTTC.

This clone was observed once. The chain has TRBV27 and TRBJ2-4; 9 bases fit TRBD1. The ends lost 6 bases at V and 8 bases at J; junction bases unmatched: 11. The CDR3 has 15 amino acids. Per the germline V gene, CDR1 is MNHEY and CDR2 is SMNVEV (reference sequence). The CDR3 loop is CASSPRGQGGDIQYF. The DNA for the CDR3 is TGTGCCAGCAGCCCGAGGGGACAGGGAGGGGACATTCAGTACTTC.

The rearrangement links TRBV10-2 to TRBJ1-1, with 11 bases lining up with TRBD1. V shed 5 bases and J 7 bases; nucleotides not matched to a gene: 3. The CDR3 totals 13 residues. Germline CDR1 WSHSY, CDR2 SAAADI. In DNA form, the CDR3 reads TGCGCCAGCAGTCGGGACAGGGGGGGTGAAGCTTTCTTT. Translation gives CASSRDRGGEAFF.

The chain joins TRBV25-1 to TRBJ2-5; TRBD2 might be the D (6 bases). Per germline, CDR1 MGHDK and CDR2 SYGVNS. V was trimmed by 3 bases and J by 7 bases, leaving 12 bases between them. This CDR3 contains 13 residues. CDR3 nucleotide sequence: TGTGCCAGCAGTGATGGAGGGTTGAGGACCCAGTACTTC. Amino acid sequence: CASSDGGLRTQYF.

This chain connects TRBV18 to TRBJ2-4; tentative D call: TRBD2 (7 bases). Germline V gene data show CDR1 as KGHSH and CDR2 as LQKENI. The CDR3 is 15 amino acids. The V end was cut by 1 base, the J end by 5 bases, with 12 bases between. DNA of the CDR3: TGTGCCAGCTCACCACTCGAGGGGGGGCAAAACATTCAGTACTTC. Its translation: CASSPLEGGQNIQYF.